This TCR beta chain was obtained from a study of tumor-infiltrating lymphocytes in primary liver carcinoma. Study background: Tumors were staged T1-T3 N0M0 and measured about 4.2 to 10 cm across. In every tissue type, samples returned a similar yield of roughly 3.65 to 8 million productive TCRbeta reads.

Concerning this clonotype: Relative to the germline gene, one junction end is altered; a read error may explain this.

Starting from 500 ng of total RNA, TCR beta cDNA was produced with a primer in the constant region. Library construction for TCR beta comprised three nested multiplex PCR rounds performed with slightly modified ARM-PCR. Two initial PCR rounds of about 10 cycles each paired TRBV1-TRBV30 forward primers with a C-beta reverse primer. Using its own MiXCR run on the multiplex PCR reads, TCRdb lists one record per CDR3 protein. The table lists 100,000 to 150,000 distinct CDR3 sequences, 64% of them singletons. The germline CDR1 and CDR2 sequences are MNHNS and SASEGT. This CDR3 region has 12 residues. RNA and DNA were co-extracted from about 19-30 mg of unsorted bulk tissue.

This TCR was recovered from a woman aged 60 to 75 with primary liver carcinoma and hepatitis B virus infection. V gene TRBV6-1 combines with J gene TRBJ2-2; D is possibly TRBD1 or TRBD2 (5 bases each). Sequences were obtained from liver tumor tissue from sampling region 3. Subset given: tumor region T3, left-lateral pole. The CDR3 spells CASSWGTGELYF. The CDR3 nucleotides read TGTGCCAGCAGTTGGGGCACCGGGGAGCTGTATTTT.